This T cell receptor beta chain was recorded in a study of T cell repertoires in cytomegalovirus infection. TCRdb redid the calling of the reads with MiXCR, one entry per CDR3 protein. The sample yields over 45,000 distinct CDR3 sequences, 15% to 25% seen once. J lost 5 bases, V lost 5 bases, and 9 bases had no gene match. CDR1 LNHNV and CDR2 YYDKDF come from the germline V gene (reference sequence). The CDR3 sequence is 15 residues long. About this clonotype: Its antigen is still unknown.

The material was CD8+ T cells from cultured PBMCs, obtained from culture after CMV antigen stimulation. The sequence was obtained from a human donor in good health (CMV status not recorded). Some clones in this sample may be carry-over from other donors' samples. This chain uses TRBV15 with TRBJ2-3, with 8 bases identical to TRBD2. DNA of the CDR3: TGTGCCACCAGCGGGACGGGAGGGCCAGGAGATACGCAGTATTTT. Protein: CATSGTGGPGDTQYF.